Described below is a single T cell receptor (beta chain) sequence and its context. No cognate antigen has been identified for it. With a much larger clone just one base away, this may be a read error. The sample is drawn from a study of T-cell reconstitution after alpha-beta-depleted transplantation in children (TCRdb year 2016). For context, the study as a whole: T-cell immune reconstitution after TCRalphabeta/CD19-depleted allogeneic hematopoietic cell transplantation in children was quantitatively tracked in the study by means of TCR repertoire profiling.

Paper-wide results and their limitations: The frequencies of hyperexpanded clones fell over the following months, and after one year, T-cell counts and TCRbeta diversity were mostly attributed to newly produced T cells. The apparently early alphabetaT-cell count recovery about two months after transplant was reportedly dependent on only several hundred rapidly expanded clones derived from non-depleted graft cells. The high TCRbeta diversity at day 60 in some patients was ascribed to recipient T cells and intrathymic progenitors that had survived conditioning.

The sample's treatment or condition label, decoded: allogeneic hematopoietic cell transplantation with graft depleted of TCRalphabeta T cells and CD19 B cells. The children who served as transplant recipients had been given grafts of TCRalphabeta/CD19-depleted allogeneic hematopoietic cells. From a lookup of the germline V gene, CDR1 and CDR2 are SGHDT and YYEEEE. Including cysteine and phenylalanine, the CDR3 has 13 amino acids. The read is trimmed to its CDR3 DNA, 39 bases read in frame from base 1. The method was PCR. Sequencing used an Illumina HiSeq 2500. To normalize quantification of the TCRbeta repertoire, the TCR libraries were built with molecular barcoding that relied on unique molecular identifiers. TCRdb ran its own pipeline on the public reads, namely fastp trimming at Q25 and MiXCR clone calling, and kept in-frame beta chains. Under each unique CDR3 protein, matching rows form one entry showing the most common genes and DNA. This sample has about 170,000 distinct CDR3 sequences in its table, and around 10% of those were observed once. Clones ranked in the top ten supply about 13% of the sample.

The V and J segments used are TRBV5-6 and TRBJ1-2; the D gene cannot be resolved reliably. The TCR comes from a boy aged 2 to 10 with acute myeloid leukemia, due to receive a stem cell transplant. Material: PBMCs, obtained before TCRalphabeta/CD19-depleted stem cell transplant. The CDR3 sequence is CASSLVDLAGDTF. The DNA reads TGTGCCAGCAGCTTAGTGGACCTCGCTGGCGACACCTTC.